This is a list of T cell receptor beta chains from one sample in a study of blood T cell repertoires in COVID-19. Profiled with immunoSEQ multiplex PCR; TCRdb holds only in-frame clones, not every one. The sample lists around 180,000 clones; roughly 88% were seen once. Sequencing was carried out using peripheral blood. The receptors were gathered from a woman of 80 years or more with acute or convalescent COVID-19. CDR3s include the opening cysteine and the closing phenylalanine or tryptophan. The D gene is left open where the match is weak. Where a row states a size, it is once, few, many or the class of an expanded clone; other rows omit it.

D gene	J gene	V gene	clone size	CDR3 protein	CDR3 DNA
-	TRBJ1-2	TRBV20-1	-	CSAWGGLGYTF	TGCAGTGCTTGGGGGGGGCTTGGCTACACCTTC
-	TRBJ1-5	TRBV19	once	CASSIEDSRQPQHF	TGTGCCAGTAGTATAGAGGACAGCCGGCAGCCCCAGCATTTT
TRBD2	TRBJ2-1	TRBV2	-	CASSEPAGVVNEQFF	TGTGCCAGCAGTGAGCCGGCGGGAGTAGTCAATGAGCAGTTCTTC
-	TRBJ2-1	TRBV11-2	-	CASSQLELAGTQFF	TGTGCCAGCAGCCAACTGGAACTAGCCGGGACGCAGTTCTTC
-	TRBJ1-5	TRBV27	-	CASSLSGRGSYQPQHF	TGTGCCAGCAGTTTATCAGGCAGGGGCTCATATCAGCCCCAGCATTTT
-	TRBJ2-5	TRBV3-1/TRBV3-2	-	CASSQGGVGYF	TGTGCCAGCAGCCAAGGGGGGGTTGGGTACTTC
TRBD2	TRBJ2-3	TRBV2	-	CASSRLAGGPTDTQYF	TGTGCCAGCAGCCGACTAGCGGGAGGGCCCACAGATACGCAGTATTTT
TRBD2	TRBJ2-2	TRBV4-2	-	CASSQESYGGRNTGELFF	TGTGCCAGCAGCCAAGAGTCGTATGGCGGGAGGAACACCGGGGAGCTGTTTTTT
TRBD1	TRBJ2-1	TRBV27	-	CASSPGQGAANEQFF	TGTGCCAGCAGCCCGGGACAGGGGGCGGCCAATGAGCAGTTCTTC
-	TRBJ1-2	TRBV6-6	-	CASSSQSFQGYTF	TGTGCCAGCAGTTCACAGTCCTTTCAGGGCTACACCTTC
TRBD2	TRBJ2-7	TRBV19	once	CASSPTSGSSYEQYF	TGTGCCAGTAGTCCGACTAGCGGGAGCTCCTACGAGCAGTACTTC
-	TRBJ1-1	TRBV20-1	-	CSASPRQLNTEAFF	TGCAGTGCTAGTCCCCGACAGTTGAACACTGAAGCTTTCTTT
-	TRBJ2-1	TRBV5-1	-	CASSPTQGGAGSYNEQFF	TGCGCCAGCAGCCCAACCCAGGGCGGGGCCGGCTCCTACAATGAGCAGTTCTTC
TRBD1	TRBJ2-1	TRBV27	few	CASRGDRGSYNEQFF	TGTGCCAGCAGGGGAGACAGGGGGTCCTACAATGAGCAGTTCTTC
TRBD1	TRBJ2-7	TRBV5-1	few	CASSYHGTVGEQNEQYF	TGCGCCAGCAGCTACCATGGGACAGTTGGGGAACAAAACGAGCAGTACTTC
TRBD1	TRBJ2-2	TRBV9	-	CASSVDGTGHTGELFF	TGTGCCAGCAGCGTAGATGGGACAGGGCACACCGGGGAGCTGTTTTTT
-	TRBJ1-2	TRBV5-1	-	CASREKKGPYGYTF	TGCGCCAGCAGAGAAAAAAAGGGGCCCTATGGCTACACCTTC
-	TRBJ1-3	TRBV4-3	-	CASSQESIPGNTIYF	TGCGCCAGCAGCCAAGAGTCAATTCCTGGAAACACCATATATTTT
-	TRBJ1-5	TRBV5-4	-	CASSLAGNQPQHF	TGTGCCAGCAGCTTGGCCGGCAATCAGCCCCAGCATTTT
-	TRBJ1-3	TRBV2	-	CASSEGASNTIYF	TGTGCCAGCAGTGAAGGCGCGAGCAACACCATATATTTT
TRBD2	TRBJ2-1	TRBV6-4	once	CASSDEAGGPYEQFF	TGTGCCAGCAGTGACGAAGCGGGAGGGCCCTATGAGCAGTTCTTC
TRBD1	TRBJ2-3	TRBV6-2/TRBV6-3	-	CASRPRTGSDTQYF	TGTGCCAGCAGGCCTAGGACAGGTTCTGATACGCAGTATTTT
-	TRBJ1-2	TRBV2	-	CASSEYRTDPHGYTF	TGTGCCAGCAGTGAATACCGAACAGACCCTCATGGCTACACCTTC
TRBD1	TRBJ2-1	TRBV7-2	-	CASSTGTGMYNEQFF	TGTGCCAGCAGCACCGGGACAGGAATGTACAATGAGCAGTTCTTC
-	TRBJ1-2	TRBV4-3	-	CASSQDRGGRAYGYTF	TGCGCCAGCAGCCAAGATAGGGGGGGGAGGGCCTATGGCTACACCTTC
-	TRBJ2-7	TRBV30	-	CAWAGGGEQYF	TGTGCCTGGGCAGGGGGAGGCGAGCAGTACTTC
-	TRBJ2-2	TRBV4-3	-	CASSPGTRAFAVGELFF	TGCGCCAGCAGCCCGGGGACAAGGGCCTTTGCGGTCGGGGAGCTGTTTTTT
-	TRBJ2-3	TRBV14	-	CASSQVGPDTQYF	TGTGCCAGCAGCCAAGTGGGGCCAGATACGCAGTATTTT
TRBD1	TRBJ1-1	TRBV10-1	-	CASSTGTGSEAFF	TGCGCCAGCAGTACCGGGACAGGGTCTGAAGCTTTCTTT
-	TRBJ1-4	TRBV4-3	-	CASSRTRGPNEKLFF	TGCGCCAGCAGCCGGACGCGGGGACCGAATGAAAAACTGTTTTTT
-	TRBJ2-5	TRBV5-4	-	CASSFTRTGAQYF	TGTGCCAGCAGCTTTACCCGGACCGGGGCCCAGTACTTC
-	TRBJ2-1	TRBV7-3	-	CASRPPTRGSYNEQFF	TGTGCCAGCAGGCCCCCGACACGTGGCTCCTACAATGAGCAGTTCTTC
-	TRBJ2-1	TRBV5-1	-	CASSLSLIRGHNEQFF	TGCGCCAGCAGCCTCTCTTTAATCAGGGGTCACAATGAGCAGTTCTTC
-	TRBJ1-6	TRBV5-1	-	CASSGGTDNSPLHF	TGCGCCAGCAGCGGGGGGACGGATAATTCACCCCTCCACTTT
TRBD1	TRBJ2-7	TRBV19	-	CASSIIPGQGPDEQYF	TGTGCCAGTAGTATAATTCCGGGACAGGGTCCCGACGAGCAGTACTTC
-	TRBJ1-5	TRBV13	-	CASSLVSLNQPQHF	TGTGCCAGCAGCTTAGTGTCCCTCAATCAGCCCCAGCATTTT
-	TRBJ2-3	TRBV5-6	few	CASWPANRTDTQYF	TGTGCCAGTTGGCCTGCAAATCGCACAGATACGCAGTATTTT
-	TRBJ1-3	TRBV7-9	few	CASTGEVTIYF	TGTGCCAGCACAGGGGAGGTCACCATATATTTT
-	TRBJ1-6	TRBV3-1/TRBV3-2	-	CASSPGGYNSPLHF	TGTGCCAGCAGCCCGGGAGGGTATAATTCACCCCTCCACTTT
TRBD1	TRBJ2-5	TRBV30	-	CAWRRQGGETQYF	TGTGCCTGGAGGCGACAGGGGGGAGAGACCCAGTACTTC
TRBD2	TRBJ2-1	TRBV3-1/TRBV3-2	-	CASRNRGLAGGRNEQFF	TGTGCCAGCAGAAACCGGGGACTAGCGGGGGGGCGCAATGAGCAGTTCTTC
TRBD1	TRBJ2-7	TRBV10-3	-	CAISDRGRAEQYF	TGTGCCATCAGCGACAGGGGTCGGGCCGAGCAGTACTTC
-	TRBJ2-1	TRBV7-2	-	CASSGGALGYNEQFF	TGTGCCAGCAGCGGGGGGGCTTTAGGTTACAATGAGCAGTTCTTC
TRBD2	TRBJ2-5	TRBV9	few	CASSSAGGEETQYF	TGTGCCAGCAGCTCGGCTGGGGGGGAAGAGACCCAGTACTTC
TRBD1	TRBJ1-2	TRBV5-8	-	CASSPRGGQGYGYTF	TGTGCCAGCAGCCCCCGGGGCGGACAGGGCTATGGCTACACCTTC
TRBD1	TRBJ1-2	TRBV2	-	CASSPDRGNGYTF	TGTGCCAGCAGTCCGGACAGGGGAAATGGCTACACCTTC
TRBD2	TRBJ2-3	TRBV7-8	-	CASSLVAGGPSDTQYF	TGTGCCAGCAGCTTAGTGGCGGGAGGGCCATCAGATACGCAGTATTTT
-	TRBJ1-1	TRBV18	few	CASSLLGQNTEAFF	TGTGCCAGCTCACTGCTGGGACAGAACACTGAAGCTTTCTTT
TRBD2	TRBJ2-7	TRBV5-4	-	CASSPRGGSKEQYF	TGTGCCAGCAGCCCGAGGGGCGGGAGCAAAGAGCAGTACTTC
-	TRBJ2-5	TRBV24-1	few	CATSRGRETQYF	TGTGCCACCAGCCGGGGTCGTGAGACCCAGTACTTC
TRBD1	TRBJ2-5	TRBV19	-	CASSIERGQMETQYF	TGTGCCAGTAGTATAGAAAGGGGACAGATGGAGACCCAGTACTTC
-	TRBJ2-4	TRBV11-3	-	CASSLERRGIQYF	TGTGCCAGCAGCTTAGAGAGGCGGGGCATTCAGTACTTC
-	TRBJ1-4	TRBV7-2	-	CASSLERPELGGKLFF	TGTGCCAGCAGCTTAGAGCGTCCAGAATTGGGAGGAAAACTGTTTTTT